This T cell receptor (beta chain) came from a study of T cell responses to AZD1222 COVID-19 vaccine. TCRdb's copy holds only in-frame clones and misses some; the assay was immunoSEQ multiplex PCR. The sample has 180,000 or so clones, 80% to 90% seen once. Germline CDR1 reads KGHDR; CDR2 reads SFDVKD. V was shortened by 0 bases and J by 5 bases, with 15 bases between the two germline ends. This CDR3 is built from 16 residues. This chain joins TRBV24-1 and TRBJ1-1, with D uncertain. Material: peripheral blood, obtained 28 days after the second dose of the MenACWY control vaccine. The receptor was derived from an adult who received the MenACWY meningococcal vaccine as a control. This chain's CDR3 is CATSDLGASGQTEAFF. For the CDR3, the DNA is TGTGCCACCAGTGATTTGGGCGCTAGTGGGCAGACTGAAGCTTTCTTT.